One and the same sample provided the 27 T cell receptor beta chains below, sequenced in a study of T cells in women clearing cervical HPV infection. Clones were sequenced by immunoSEQ multiplex PCR, and TCRdb holds only the in-frame ones, with some missing. The sample features around 30,000 clones, with roughly 18% in its top ten. What was sequenced was blood buffy coat. The receptors originated from a woman between 18 and 75 years old with a cervical HPV16 infection that either progressed to CIN3+ or cleared (not recorded which).

Points on this clone: The read ends 3 residues before the CDR3 terminus; that terminus is restored from the germline J gene. The V and J genes are TRBV20-1 and TRBJ2-1; D is ambiguous. V was trimmed by 2 bases and J by 4 bases, leaving 12 bases between them. There are 14 residues in the CDR3. The germline V gene encodes CDR1 DFQATT and CDR2 SNEGSKA (reference sequence). The CDR3 DNA, read in part, is TGCAGTGCTAGACTCCCACGGGTGTACAATGAG. It is translated as CSARLPRVYNE. The whole CDR3 protein is CSARLPRVYNEQFF.

With regard to this clone: With the read ending 3 residues before the CDR3 end, the germline J gene is used to fill in that end. V usage is TRBV6-2 or TRBV6-3 and J usage is TRBJ2-7; weak D call: TRBD1 (6 bases). CDR1 and CDR2 from the germline V gene are MNHEY and SVGEGT. The germline V and J ends were trimmed by 8 bases and 0 bases, with 14 bases remaining between them. The CDR3 covers 14 residues. The sequenced CDR3 bases are TGTGCCAGCCTCTGGGGGCCCAACTCCTACGAG. The encoded protein is CASLWGPNSYE. The whole CDR3 region reads CASLWGPNSYEQYF.

The CDR3 bases that were read are TGTGCCAGCAGCCACCCCGGACAGTACGAAAAG. This gives the protein CASSHPGQYEK. The entire CDR3 is CASSHPGQYEKLFF. This sequence joins TRBV7-8 and TRBJ2-2, with a tentative D call TRBD1 (6 bases). The read terminates 3 residues before the CDR3 end, so the remaining end is supplied by the germline J gene. Germline V lookup: CDR1 SGHVS, CDR2 FQNEAQ. This CDR3 comprises 14 residues.

A note on this clone: The read comes to an end 3 residues before the CDR3 does, leaving the germline J gene to fill in the end. J is TRBJ1-4 and V is TRBV5-1; perhaps TRBD1 as D (5 bases). CDR1 SGHRS and CDR2 YFSETQ come from the germline V gene. The CDR3 contains 15 residues. This chain's CDR3 is CASSTGGSYNSPLFF. CDR3 DNA, as far as it was read: TGCGCCAGCAGCACCGGGGGTTCCTATAATTCACCA.

In regard to this clone: The sequence runs out 3 residues before the end of the CDR3; the remainder is reconstructed from the germline J gene. The chain links TRBV4-1 to TRBJ1-2; D might be TRBD1 (6 bases). The germline V and J ends were trimmed by 4 bases and 2 bases, with 8 bases remaining between them. CDR3 length equals 13 residues. Germline lookup yields CDR1 MGHRA and CDR2 YSYEKL. CDR3 in amino acids: CASSPQGNYGYTF. CDR3 DNA, as far as it was read: TGCGCCAGCAGCCCGCAGGGGAACTATGGC.

As regards this clone: The observed sequence ends 3 residues before the CDR3 terminus, with the missing tail filled in from the germline J gene. The J gene is TRBJ2-7, the V gene TRBV4-2; TRBD2 matches 9 bases. Germline assignment: CDR1 LGHNA and CDR2 YNFKEQ. CDR3 length: 16 residues. V lost 0 bases and J lost 6; bases outside the gene matches: 9. CDR3 in amino acids: CASSQDMAGGSREQYF. CDR3 bases read: TGTGCCAGCAGCCAAGATATGGCGGGGGGGTCTCGCGAG.

The sequenced CDR3 bases are TGTGCCAGCAGCTCCGACAGCCTGAACACTGAA. This codes for CASSSDSLNTE. The complete CDR3 reads CASSSDSLNTEAFF. V is TRBV28 and J is TRBJ1-1; D might be TRBD1 (5 bases). The read finishes 3 residues shy of the CDR3 end, and the germline J gene is used to complete it. Trimming took 6 bases from V and 0 from J, leaving 11 bases between them. This CDR3 has 14 residues. CDR1 and CDR2 from the germline V gene are MDHEN and SYDVKM. The variable domain in full, completed from reference TRBV28 and TRBJ1-1, reads DVKVTQSSRYLVKRTGEKVFLECVQDMDHENMFWYRQDPGLGLRLIYFSYDVKMKEKGDIPEGYSVSREKKERFSLILESASTNQTSMYLCASSSDSLNTEAFFGQGTRLTVV.

As for this clone: The CDR3 is cut off 3 residues early in the read; its end comes from the germline J gene. J is TRBJ2-5 and V is TRBV7-3, with TRBD2 as a possible D gene (6 bases). CDR1 and CDR2 (germline): SGHTA, FQGTGA. The CDR3 sequence is 12 residues long. The CDR3 bases that were read are TGTGCCAGCAGCGGGACTGGGGACACC. Translating gives CASSGTGDT. The whole CDR3 is CASSGTGDTQYF.

Points on this clone: The read terminates 3 residues before the CDR3 end, so the remaining end is supplied by the germline J gene. The chain is built from TRBV20-1 and TRBJ1-5; D gene ambiguous. The length of the CDR3 is 12 residues. CDR1 DFQATT and CDR2 SNEGSKA come from the germline V gene (reference sequence). The CDR3 spells CSATPGSGPQHF. The sequenced part of the CDR3 DNA is TGCAGTGCTACCCCAGGCTCCGGTCCC.

With regard to this clone: Coverage ceases 3 residues before the CDR3 finishes, and the germline J gene fills in the end. V and J are TRBV18 and TRBJ2-7; D perhaps matches TRBD2 (5 bases). The germline gives CDR1 KGHSH, CDR2 LQKENI. The V end lost 7 bases, the J end lost 0 bases, and 13 bases lay between the germline ends. This CDR3 spans 14 amino acids. The CDR3 loop is CASFTPGSSYEQYF. Partial CDR3 DNA: TGTGCCAGCTTTACTCCGGGGAGCTCCTACGAG.

Of note for this clone: Sequencing ends 3 residues short of the CDR3 end; the germline J gene provides the rest. The chain joins TRBV30 to TRBJ1-1, with 9 nucleotides matching TRBD1. This CDR3 is 13 amino acids long. Germline V gives CDR1 GTSNPN, CDR2 SVGIG (reference sequence). Trimming took 3 bases from V and 3 from J; bases not matched to a gene: 2. The CDR3 here is CAWRGQGHTEAFF. The CDR3 DNA, read in part, is TGTGCCTGGAGAGGACAGGGGCACACTGAA.

Comments on this clone: The read stops 3 residues short of the end of the CDR3; the missing end is completed from the germline J gene. The rearrangement uses TRBV5-8 and TRBJ1-2; the match to TRBD1 covers 7 bases. The CDR3 runs to 12 residues. Germline V lookup: CDR1 SGHTS, CDR2 YDEGEE. Incomplete CDR3 DNA: TGTGCCAGCAGCCAGGACAGGATCGCG. The encoded protein is CASSQDRIA. The whole CDR3 sequence is CASSQDRIAYTF.

In the case of this clone: The read finishes 3 residues shy of the CDR3 end, and the germline J gene is used to complete it. The rearrangement links TRBV12-3 or TRBV12-4 to TRBJ2-7, with D tentatively TRBD1 (6 bases). The V gene lost 6 bases and the J gene lost 1 base, with 13 bases spanning the gap. The CDR3 loop spans 14 amino acids. The covered CDR3 bases are TGTGCCAGCAGCTCCACACAGGGTTCCTACGAG. It encodes CASSSTQGSYE. The full CDR3 is CASSSTQGSYEQYF.

Points on this clone: Sequencing ends 3 residues short of the CDR3 end; the germline J gene provides the rest. The chain is built from TRBV7-9 and TRBJ1-4; D gene ambiguous. CDR1 and CDR2 (germline): SEHNR, FQNEAQ (reference sequence). The CDR3 totals 15 residues. The sequenced CDR3 bases are TGTGCCAGCAGCTTTGAGGAGGGTGCGTCTTCACCA. Translated, it gives CASSFEEGASSP. The complete CDR3 protein is CASSFEEGASSPLFF.

A remark on this clone: The CDR3 end is not reached by the read, which stops 3 residues before it; the germline J gene fills it in. The J gene is TRBJ1-2, the V gene TRBV2; D gene uncertain. Germline V gene sequence: CDR1 SNHLY, CDR2 FYNNEI. This CDR3 region has 13 residues. The sequenced part of the CDR3 DNA is TGTGCCAGCAGTGAAGCATATAGCCTTGAC. Translating it yields CASSEAYSLD. Given in full, the CDR3 is CASSEAYSLDYTF.

As to this clone: The read ends 3 residues shy of where the CDR3 ends; the end is completed using the germline J gene. The genes are TRBV18 and TRBJ1-2, with D tentatively TRBD1 (5 bases). The CDR3 runs to 14 residues. From germline, CDR1 is KGHSH and CDR2 LQKENI. The part of the CDR3 DNA that was read is TGTGCCAGCGGGGCGGGGAGCCTCACAGATACC. Translated, it gives CASGAGSLTDT. The full-length CDR3 reads as CASGAGSLTDTYTF.

A remark on this clone: The CDR3 end falls 3 residues outside the read, so it is completed with the germline J gene. The V call is TRBV2, the J call TRBJ2-1; 8 positions match TRBD2. Germline CDR1 reads SNHLY; CDR2 reads FYNNEI. The CDR3 has 15 amino acids. Trimming took 6 bases from V and 3 from J; bases not matched to a gene: 7. The sequenced part of the CDR3 DNA is TGTGCCAGCAGAATGCTAGCGGGTTACTACAATGAG. Its protein is CASRMLAGYYNE. Given in full, the CDR3 is CASRMLAGYYNEQFF.

A remark on this clone: The read ends 3 residues shy of where the CDR3 ends; the end is completed using the germline J gene. V gene TRBV2 combines with J gene TRBJ2-7; 11 nucleotides align to TRBD2. V lost 6 bases, J lost 0 bases, and 7 bases stayed unmatched. Germline CDR1 and CDR2: SNHLY and FYNNEI. The CDR3 is 16 amino acids. CDR3 loop: CASSLAGGASSYEQYF. The sequenced part of the CDR3 DNA is TGTGCCAGCAGCCTAGCGGGAGGTGCCAGCTCCTACGAG.

Regarding this clone: The read terminates 3 residues ahead of where the CDR3 ends, so the germline J gene completes it. This chain joins TRBV7-6 and TRBJ2-2; D remains unclear. Germline V gives CDR1 SGHVS, CDR2 FNYEAQ. The CDR3 is 14 amino acids. CDR3: CASSLFATNEKLFF. CDR3 DNA, as far as it was read: TGTGCCAGCAGCTTATTTGCAACTAATGAAAAG.

To note about this clone: The CDR3 goes on 3 residues after the read ends, and that part is filled in from the germline J gene. The chain links TRBV7-3 to TRBJ1-2, with D uncertain. The CDR3 runs 15 residues. The germline V gene encodes CDR1 SGHTA and CDR2 FQGTGA. The CDR3 loop reads CASSLTFLAIYDYTF. The CDR3 DNA, read in part, is TGTGCCAGCAGCTTAACGTTCCTAGCTATCTACGAC.

Of note for this clone: The read terminates 3 residues ahead of where the CDR3 ends, so the germline J gene completes it. The chain links TRBV19 to TRBJ2-7, with 9 bases identical to TRBD1. The germline V gene encodes CDR1 LNHDA and CDR2 SQIVND (reference sequence). This CDR3 comprises 14 residues. After removal of 3 bases from V and 5 bases from J, the junction contained 5 bases not matched to a gene. The part of the CDR3 DNA that was read is TGTGCCAGTAGTATCGGACAGGGGCGGCACGAG. This gives the protein CASSIGQGRHE. The whole CDR3 sequence is CASSIGQGRHEQYF.

Comment on this clone: The observed sequence ends 3 residues before the CDR3 terminus, with the missing tail filled in from the germline J gene. V is TRBV6-1 and J is TRBJ2-7, with 8 bases matching TRBD1. The CDR3 covers 15 residues. The germline gives CDR1 MNHNS, CDR2 SASEGT. V was clipped by 2 bases and J by 0 bases; unmatched bases: 3. The part of the CDR3 DNA that was read is TGTGCCAGCAGTGAACCAGGACAGGGCTCCTACGAG. Translated: CASSEPGQGSYE. The entire CDR3 sequence reads CASSEPGQGSYEQYF.

The sequenced part of the CDR3 DNA is TGTGCCAGCACCCCCTGGCGGGATACG. Translated: CASTPWRDT. The full CDR3 protein is CASTPWRDTQYF. This chain connects TRBV5-8 to TRBJ2-3; D is unresolved. The read is 3 residues too short to cover the CDR3 end, so that end is filled in from the germline J gene. The length of the CDR3 is 12 residues. V lost 6 bases to trimming and J lost 6 bases, with 11 bases between them. Germline V gene lookup returns CDR1 SGHTS and CDR2 YDEGEE.

Remarks on this clone: The read finishes 3 residues shy of the CDR3 end, and the germline J gene is used to complete it. The chain combines TRBV7-2 with TRBJ2-3; 7 bases agree with TRBD1. Germline loops: CDR1 SGHTA, CDR2 FQGNSA. J was trimmed by 8 bases and V by 0 bases; bases with no gene match: 2. The CDR3 spans 13 residues. CDR3 DNA (partial): TGTGCCAGCAGCTTAGCACAGGGGAGTACG. Its translation: CASSLAQGST. The whole CDR3 is CASSLAQGSTQYF.

Notes on this clone: The CDR3 end is not reached by the read, which stops 3 residues before it; the germline J gene fills it in. The chain combines TRBV7-2 with TRBJ1-2; maybe TRBD1 (5 bases). Germline CDR1 and CDR2: SGHTA and FQGNSA. The CDR3 is 13 amino acids. CDR3 residues: CATGSRRGSDYTF. Incomplete CDR3 DNA: TGTGCCACGGGAAGCCGGAGGGGCTCCGAC.

On this clone: The CDR3 goes on 3 residues after the read ends, and that part is filled in from the germline J gene. The chain uses TRBV6-1 and TRBJ1-2; the D gene is possibly TRBD1 (5 bases). The germline V gene has CDR1 MNHNS and CDR2 SASEGT. CDR3 size: 15 residues. The sequenced part of the CDR3 DNA is TGTGCCAGCAGTGGGCTAGCGGGAGGGAGGGACGAC. This translates into CASSGLAGGRDD. The CDR3 in its entirety is CASSGLAGGRDDYTF.

About this clone itself: The missing CDR3 end, 3 residues past where the read stops, is filled in from the germline J gene. V is TRBV19 and J is TRBJ2-1, with TRBD2 identical over 10 bases. CDR3 size: 17 residues. Germline assignment: CDR1 LNHDA and CDR2 SQIVND (reference sequence). Trimming removed 3 bases from V and 2 bases from J; junction bases left unmatched: 7. The sequenced CDR3 bases are TGTGCCAGTAGTATCCTTCCGGGACTAGCGACCTACAATGAG. Protein: CASSILPGLATYNE. The full CDR3 is CASSILPGLATYNEQFF.